A single sample is the source of the 20 T cell receptor beta chains below, sequenced in a study of blood T cells in healthy people across ages. A J-beta primer mix and a sample-barcoded 5' primer were used in a second PCR of roughly 6 to 11 cycles. Each CDR3 protein gets one entry after TCRdb re-called the 5' RACE reads with MiXCR. The profile shows over a million distinct CDR3 sequences, approximately 39% of them singletons. The sequencing sample was made of blood. These receptors all stem from a woman under 30 in good health.

This clonotype has only a few counts. The chain is built from TRBV28 and TRBJ1-2; D uncertain. There are 14 residues in the CDR3. CDR1 MDHEN and CDR2 SYDVKM come from the germline V gene. V was pared by 6 bases and J by 7 bases, with 18 bases between. CDR3 region: CASRALSDPPGYTF. CDR3 DNA: TGTGCCAGCAGAGCCCTCTCAGACCCACCTGGCTACACCTTC.

This chain connects TRBV27 to TRBJ1-2; tentatively, D is TRBD1 (5 bases). V lost 4 bases, J lost 7 bases, and 13 bases lay in between. The CDR3 extends over 13 amino acids. Germline V gene data show CDR1 as MNHEY and CDR2 as SMNVEV (reference sequence). As DNA, the CDR3 is TGTGCCAGCAGTTACCAGGGACTGAGTGGCTACACCTTC. Protein: CASSYQGLSGYTF.

CDR3 protein: CASVNGYLRHGELFF. The CDR3 DNA reads as TGTGCCAGCGTGAACGGGTACTTACGACACGGGGAGCTGTTTTTT. The chain combines TRBV6-2 or TRBV6-3 with TRBJ2-2; no firm D call. CDR1 MNHEY and CDR2 SVGEGT come from the germline V gene. CDR3 length: 15 amino acids. V lost 8 bases and J 7 bases, leaving 20 bases between the germline ends.

Points on this clonotype: Sequence at one end of the junction differs from germline and may be a read error. The chain is built from TRBV16 and TRBJ1-2; a possible D gene is TRBD1 (5 bases). This CDR3 has 16 residues. Germline values: CDR1 KGHSY, CDR2 FQNENV. The CDR3 coding sequence is TGTGCCGGCAGCCAATCATCGGGACCCACCGTCTATGGCTACACCTTC. This translates into CAGSQSSGPTVYGYTF.

This rearrangement joins TRBV20-1 to TRBJ2-7; D perhaps matches TRBD2 (7 bases). The CDR3 consists of 15 residues. CDR1 is DFQATT, CDR2 SNEGSKA, per germline (reference sequence). Trimming shortened V by 4 bases and J by 3 bases, and 19 bases separated the two germline ends. This CDR3 reads CSAIPGGPEYYEQYF. CDR3 in DNA: TGCAGTGCTATCCCGGGGGGCCCTGAATACTACGAGCAGTACTTC.

This clonotype was observed a single time. The V and J genes are TRBV6-1 and TRBJ2-3; 10 bases match TRBD1. The CDR3 covers 16 residues. V dropped 3 bases and J dropped 2; count of bases not matched to a gene: 5. Germline V gene sequence: CDR1 MNHNS, CDR2 SASEGT. The CDR3: CASSEDRGGNTDTQYF. Written as DNA, the CDR3 is TGTGCCAGCAGTGAGGACAGGGGGGGGAACACAGATACGCAGTATTTT.

The table lists this clonotype with a few counts. The chain combines TRBV29-1 with TRBJ2-7; the D gene is possibly TRBD1 (6 bases). This CDR3 contains 14 residues. Between the trimmed V and J ends, which lost 2 bases and 5 bases, there was a span of 16 bases. Germline loops: CDR1 SQVTM, CDR2 ANQGSEA. CDR3 amino acids: CSVEPRGRDNEQYF. The CDR3 DNA reads as TGCAGCGTTGAACCCAGGGGCCGAGACAACGAGCAGTACTTC.

The sample holds a few counts of this clonotype. CDR3 sequence: CSARSTSGGSSYNEQYF. CDR3 nucleotides: TGCAGTGCCAGAAGTACTAGCGGGGGATCCTCCTACAATGAGCAGTACTTC. V and J are TRBV20-1 and TRBJ2-1; TRBD2 matches 11 bases. The tail of the sequence fits TRBJ2-7 better, so the J call may be wrong. The CDR3 has 17 residues. Germline-derived CDR1 and CDR2 are DFQATT and SNEGSKA (reference sequence).

The J gene is TRBJ2-7, the V gene TRBV9; D is unclear. The DNA end lines up better with TRBJ2-5; the J call may be wrong. The CDR3 is 13 residues long. Germline CDR1 and CDR2: SGDLS and YYNGEE. CDR3 protein: CASSVVPHQTQYF. The CDR3 DNA is TGTGCCAGCAGCGTAGTTCCCCATCAGACCCAGTACTTC.

The chain joins TRBV20-1 to TRBJ2-3; TRBD2 matches at 10 bases. Germline V gene sequence: CDR1 DFQATT, CDR2 SNEGSKA (reference sequence). The V segment lost 5 bases and the J segment 5 bases; nucleotides outside the gene matches: 13. The CDR3 is 16 amino acids. The chain's CDR3 is CSAEGNLAGVRDTQYF. DNA for the CDR3: TGCAGTGCTGAGGGAAACCTAGCGGGAGTTCGAGATACGCAGTATTTT.

This chain links TRBV10-1 with TRBJ1-1, with TRBD1 matching 7 bases. The CDR3 has 15 amino acids. The germline V gene has CDR1 WNHNN and CDR2 SYGVQD (reference sequence). The ends lost 6 bases at V and 11 bases at J; junction bases unmatched: 18. CDR3 region: CASSPDRAGGRTAFF. The DNA for the CDR3 is TGCGCCAGCAGCCCCGACAGGGCCGGTGGGAGGACGGCTTTCTTT.

J is TRBJ1-1 and V is TRBV28, with TRBD1 matching 11 bases. In germline, CDR1 is MDHEN, CDR2 SYDVKM. The CDR3 extends over 16 amino acids. V shed 6 bases, J shed 7 bases, and the junction held 13 bases outside the gene matches. CDR3 DNA: TGTGCCAGCAGCTCCCCCCCGGGACAGGGGGTAATTGAAGCTTTCTTT. Protein sequence: CASSSPPGQGVIEAFF. Looking up the rest from reference TRBV28 and TRBJ1-1 gives the full variable domain: DVKVTQSSRYLVKRTGEKVFLECVQDMDHENMFWYRQDPGLGLRLIYFSYDVKMKEKGDIPEGYSVSREKKERFSLILESASTNQTSMYLCASSSPPGQGVIEAFFGQGTRLTVV.

The V and J genes are TRBV5-1 and TRBJ2-3; no firm D call. This CDR3 is 13 amino acids long. CDR1 and CDR2 from the germline V gene are SGHRS and YFSETQ. Trimming pared 5 bases from V and 2 bases from J, leaving 9 bases between. CDR3 coding DNA: TGCGCCAGCAGAGATGGGATCACAGATACGCAGTATTTT. Translated: CASRDGITDTQYF.

V is TRBV12-3 or TRBV12-4 and J is TRBJ2-3; 9 bases are a match to TRBD2. CDR3 length: 16 amino acids. Unmatched junction bases numbered 8, after V lost 7 bases and J lost 0 bases. CDR3 loop: CASTPMGLASTDTQYF. DNA for the CDR3: TGTGCCAGCACCCCCATGGGACTAGCTAGCACAGATACGCAGTATTTT.

V and J are TRBV4-1 and TRBJ1-1; no clear D gene. Germline lookup yields CDR1 MGHRA and CDR2 YSYEKL. The V and J ends lost 0 bases and 1 base respectively, with 9 bases between them. CDR3 size: 15 residues. The CDR3 nucleotides read TGCGCCAGCAGCCAAGAGAGGACCACGAACACTGAAGCTTTCTTT. Translated: CASSQERTTNTEAFF.

This clonotype was counted a few times. The CDR3 spells CASSRDSLSTDTQYF. The CDR3 DNA follows: TGTGCCAGCAGCCGGGACTCCTTAAGCACAGATACGCAGTATTTT. J is TRBJ2-3 and V is TRBV27; the D gene is possibly TRBD2 (6 bases). This CDR3 has 15 amino acids. Germline V gene sequence: CDR1 MNHEY, CDR2 SMNVEV (reference sequence). The V end lost 6 bases, the J end lost 0 bases, and 13 bases lay between the germline ends.

The rearrangement uses TRBV18 and TRBJ2-7, with TRBD1 identical over 10 bases. The CDR3 loop spans 15 amino acids. After removal of 0 bases from V and 2 bases from J, the junction contained 1 base not matched to a gene. Germline-derived CDR1 and CDR2 are KGHSH and LQKENI. The CDR3 DNA sequence: TGTGCCAGCTCACCACCGGGACAGGGGACCTACGAGCAGTACTTC. Translated: CASSPPGQGTYEQYF.

CDR3 bases: TGTGCCAGCAGCGGGACAAGTTTGAACACTGAAGCTTTCTTT. Its protein product is CASSGTSLNTEAFF. The rearrangement links TRBV7-8 to TRBJ1-1; D is possibly TRBD1 (6 bases). Between the trimmed V and J ends, which lost 5 bases and 0 bases, there was a span of 10 bases. The germline V gene encodes CDR1 SGHVS and CDR2 FQNEAQ. CDR3 length: 14 residues.

The V call is TRBV29-1, the J call TRBJ2-7; D unclear. Gene TRBJ2-5 matches the end of the DNA better, so the J call may be wrong. The germline V gene encodes CDR1 SQVTM and CDR2 ANQGSEA. The CDR3 contains 12 residues. CDR3 protein: CSVGDLRETQYF. CDR3 in DNA: TGCAGCGTTGGTGACCTTAGAGAGACCCAGTACTTC.

The gene calls are TRBV29-1 and TRBJ2-7; 10 bases are shared with TRBD2. Looked up from germline, CDR1 is SQVTM and CDR2 is ANQGSEA. The CDR3 has 15 residues. Trimming cost V 2 bases and J 2 bases; bases outside gene matches: 6. CDR3: CSVETAGGTTYEQYF. The CDR3 DNA reads as TGCAGCGTTGAAACAGCGGGAGGGACAACCTACGAGCAGTACTTC.